This note documents a single T cell receptor (beta chain) sequence. What it recognizes is unknown. The sample comes from a study of T cells in tuberculosis. Germline CDR1 is MNHEY and CDR2 is SMNVEV (reference sequence). V was shortened by 6 bases and J by 4 bases, with 18 bases between the two germline ends. CDR3 length: 16 amino acids. Study-level findings and limits: Active tuberculosis alpha repertoires lay closer to GMM-specific TCRs than controls'.

Sequenced by immunoSEQ multiplex PCR; TCRdb stores in-frame clones only, minus some. The table records roughly 30,000 clones, roughly 90% of them present only once. The TCR originated in a donor between 10 and 29 years old with latent tuberculosis or without tuberculosis infection. The chain combines TRBV27 with TRBJ2-2; weak D call: TRBD1 (6 bases). Source material: PBMCs. This CDR3 reads CASSPSWGRSTGELFF. The CDR3 DNA is TGTGCCAGCAGCCCGAGCTGGGGGCGGAGCACCGGGGAGCTGTTTTTT.